This T cell receptor beta chain was sequenced during a study of OX40 agonist ivuxolimab in advanced cancers. Study overall: A mean age of roughly 60 years, range about 20 to 79, was recorded, and around 85% were male. Prior checkpoint blockade (anti-PD-1, anti-PD-L1 or anti-CTLA-4) was permitted; about 40% had it.

The protocol was immunoSEQ multiplex PCR, while the TCRdb copy is restricted to in-frame clones and leaves out a portion. This sample has roughly 75,000 clones, with about 86% found just once. The CDR3 runs to 15 residues. CDR1 is LNHDA and CDR2 is SQIVND in the germline V gene (reference sequence). V dropped 5 bases and J dropped 3 bases, with 14 bases sitting between them. Sequenced here: CD4+ or CD8+ T cells sorted from blood, sampled in a trial of the OX40 agonist ivuxolimab. The receptor comes from an adult with an advanced solid tumor such as melanoma, head and neck, liver or kidney cancer. The V and J genes are TRBV19 and TRBJ1-5; weak D call: TRBD1 (6 bases). The CDR3 is CASSRAGETNQPQHF. The CDR3 DNA is TGTGCCAGTAGTCGGGCAGGGGAGACCAATCAGCCCCAGCATTTT. Filled out from reference TRBV19 and TRBJ1-5, the complete variable domain reads DGGITQSPKYLFRKEGQNVTLSCEQNLNHDAMYWYRQDPGQGLRLIYYSQIVNDFQKGDIAEGYSVSREKKESFPLTVTSAQKNPTAFYLCASSRAGETNQPQHFGDGTRLSIL.